The 10 T cell receptor beta chains in this list originate from one sample, sequenced in a study of blood T cells in healthy people across ages. A second PCR, run for roughly 6 to 11 cycles, used a sample-barcoded 5' primer plus a J-beta primer mix. One entry per CDR3 protein, called by TCRdb with MiXCR from the 5' RACE reads. The repertoire holds about 1.1 million distinct CDR3 sequences, with 30% to 40% as singletons. Sequences were obtained from blood. The receptors originated from a man aged 18 to 29 in good health.

This clonotype showed up just a few times. This rearrangement joins TRBV7-9 to TRBJ1-2; no firm D call. The CDR3 has 11 amino acids. The V gene's germline CDR1 is SEHNR and CDR2 FQNEAQ (reference sequence). V was clipped by 4 bases and J by 10 bases, with 10 bases between them. The CDR3 coding sequence is TGTGCCAGCAGCTATGGAATCGACTACACCTTC. It specifies CASSYGIDYTF.

The genes are TRBV9 and TRBJ1-1, with TRBD1 as a possible D gene (5 bases). Per the germline V gene, CDR1 is SGDLS and CDR2 is YYNGEE. The CDR3 has 14 residues. The V end was cut by 0 bases, the J end by 3 bases, with 9 bases between. The CDR3 loop reads CASSVGGGYTEAFF. The CDR3 nucleotides read TGTGCCAGCAGCGTAGGGGGGGGTTACACTGAAGCTTTCTTT.

This clonotype was detected only a few times. The chain is built from TRBV29-1 and TRBJ2-1, with 7 bases identical to TRBD1. V trimming: 7 bases; J trimming: 2 bases; junction bases outside the gene matches: 5. This CDR3 spans 13 amino acids. Germline values: CDR1 SQVTM, CDR2 ANQGSEA. The CDR3 DNA reads as TGCAGCGGCCTCGGACAGGCCTACAATGAGCAGTTCTTC. Amino acid sequence: CSGLGQAYNEQFF.

V is TRBV3-1 and J is TRBJ2-7, with D unclear. Deletions cut 0 bases from V and 6 bases from J, with 9 bases between. The CDR3 covers 13 residues. Germline V lookup: CDR1 LGHDT, CDR2 YNNKEL (reference sequence). The CDR3 loop reads CASSQDSRSEQYF. The CDR3 DNA sequence: TGTGCCAGCAGCCAAGATTCTCGGTCCGAGCAGTACTTC.

This clonotype has more than one count but fewer than ten. The gene calls are TRBV20-1 and TRBJ1-1; TRBD1 might be the D (5 bases). This CDR3 region has 15 residues. Trimming stripped 3 bases from V and 0 bases from J, with 14 bases between. In germline, CDR1 is DFQATT, CDR2 SNEGSKA (reference sequence). CDR3 amino acids: CSARGRNVMNTEAFF. For the CDR3, the DNA is TGCAGTGCTAGGGGACGGAACGTCATGAACACTGAAGCTTTCTTT.

J is TRBJ2-5 and V is TRBV7-9; D assignment may be TRBD1 or TRBD2 (5 bases each). The V and J ends lost 1 base and 11 bases respectively, with 23 bases between them. The germline CDR1 and CDR2 sequences are SEHNR and FQNEAQ (reference sequence). There are 16 residues in the CDR3. This CDR3 is CASSLGGFRSYNEQYF. CDR3 sequence (DNA): TGTGCCAGCAGCTTAGGGGGGTTTCGCTCCTACAATGAGCAGTACTTC.

The chain recombines TRBV24-1 with TRBJ2-2; no reliable D call. Germline lookup yields CDR1 KGHDR and CDR2 SFDVKD. The CDR3 consists of 14 residues. Trimming stripped 9 bases from V and 1 base from J, with 11 bases between. CDR3 nucleotides: TGTGCCACCTACGGACCCGAGAACACCGGGGAGCTGTTTTTT. It yields the protein CATYGPENTGELFF.

The chain couples TRBV6-5 to TRBJ1-4; 8 bases map to TRBD1. CDR1 is MNHEY, CDR2 SVGAGI, per germline. The V gene end was trimmed by 0 bases and the J gene end by 8 bases; junction bases not matched to a gene: 5. The CDR3 contains 15 residues. CDR3 DNA: TGTGCCAGCAGTTACTCGCAGGGGGCGGGAGAAAAACTGTTTTTT. Its protein product is CASSYSQGAGEKLFF.

The chain is built from TRBV7-2 and TRBJ2-2; no firm D call. The CDR3 runs to 14 residues. V lost 6 bases and J lost 3, with 11 bases in between. Germline-derived CDR1 and CDR2 are SGHTA and FQGNSA. The CDR3 sequence: CASRVGADTGELFF. The CDR3 nucleotides read TGTGCCAGCAGAGTAGGCGCGGACACCGGGGAGCTGTTTTTT.

This rearrangement joins TRBV20-1 to TRBJ1-2; D remains unclear. CDR3 length: 14 amino acids. Germline V gene lookup returns CDR1 DFQATT and CDR2 SNEGSKA (reference sequence). With 2 bases removed from V and 7 bases from J, the gap between germline ends came to 17 bases. CDR3 DNA sequence: TGCAGTGCTAGACTAGGCACGGCCTCCGGTGGCTACACCTTC. Its translation: CSARLGTASGGYTF.